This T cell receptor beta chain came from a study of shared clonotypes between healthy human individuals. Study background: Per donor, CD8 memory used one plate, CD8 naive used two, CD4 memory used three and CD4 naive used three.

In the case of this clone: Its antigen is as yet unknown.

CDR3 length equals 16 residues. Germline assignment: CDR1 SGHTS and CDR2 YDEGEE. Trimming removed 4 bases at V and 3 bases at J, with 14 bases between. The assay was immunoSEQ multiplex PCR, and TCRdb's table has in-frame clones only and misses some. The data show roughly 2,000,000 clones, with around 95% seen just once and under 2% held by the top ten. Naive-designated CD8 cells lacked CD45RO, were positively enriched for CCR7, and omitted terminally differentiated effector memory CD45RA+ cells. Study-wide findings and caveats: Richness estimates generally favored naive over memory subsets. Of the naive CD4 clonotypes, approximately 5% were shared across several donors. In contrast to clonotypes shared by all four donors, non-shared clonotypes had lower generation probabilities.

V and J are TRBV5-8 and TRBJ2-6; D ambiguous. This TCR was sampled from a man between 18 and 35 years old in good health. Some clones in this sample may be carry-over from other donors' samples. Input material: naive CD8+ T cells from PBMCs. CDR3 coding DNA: TGTGCCAGCAGCACCCGACGGCGGAGTGGGGCCAACGTCCTGACTTTC. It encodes CASSTRRRSGANVLTF. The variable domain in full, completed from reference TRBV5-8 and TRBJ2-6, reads EAGVTQSPTHLIKTRGQQATLRCSPISGHTSVYWYQQALGLGLQFLLWYDEGEERNRGNFPPRFSGRQFPNYSSELNVNALELEDSALYLCASSTRRRSGANVLTFGAGSRLTVL.